The 2 T cell receptor beta chains below come from one sample, sequenced in a study of T-cell memory formation after mild COVID-19. Using its own MiXCR run on the 5' RACE reads, TCRdb lists one record per CDR3 protein. The profile shows 250,000 to 300,000 distinct CDR3 sequences, 15% of them singletons. The source material was PBMCs or a T cell subset sorted from them (not recorded which). These receptors were obtained from a man aged 18 to 29 who had mild COVID-19 (a few samples of this study predate the infection). Cell type and time point are not known.

The chain recombines TRBV3-1 with TRBJ1-1; no firm D call. The germline V gene encodes CDR1 LGHDT and CDR2 YNNKEL (reference sequence). The germline V and J ends were trimmed by 6 bases and 5 bases, with 16 bases remaining between them. This CDR3 spans 14 amino acids. The CDR3 bases are TGTGCCAGCAGGAACTACATGGTTGGGACTGAAGCTTTCTTT. It specifies CASRNYMVGTEAFF.

A few counts support this clonotype. Since a much larger clone is just one base distant, this may be a read error. V gene TRBV6-4 combines with J gene TRBJ2-3, with 9 bases fitting TRBD1. There are 15 residues in the CDR3. Per the germline V gene, CDR1 is MRHNA and CDR2 is SNTAGT. V shed 2 bases and J 4 bases; nucleotides not matched to a gene: 4. The CDR3, as DNA: TGTGCCAGCAGTGACGGGACAGGGAGCGCAGATACGCAGTATTTT. Translated, it gives CASSDGTGSADTQYF.